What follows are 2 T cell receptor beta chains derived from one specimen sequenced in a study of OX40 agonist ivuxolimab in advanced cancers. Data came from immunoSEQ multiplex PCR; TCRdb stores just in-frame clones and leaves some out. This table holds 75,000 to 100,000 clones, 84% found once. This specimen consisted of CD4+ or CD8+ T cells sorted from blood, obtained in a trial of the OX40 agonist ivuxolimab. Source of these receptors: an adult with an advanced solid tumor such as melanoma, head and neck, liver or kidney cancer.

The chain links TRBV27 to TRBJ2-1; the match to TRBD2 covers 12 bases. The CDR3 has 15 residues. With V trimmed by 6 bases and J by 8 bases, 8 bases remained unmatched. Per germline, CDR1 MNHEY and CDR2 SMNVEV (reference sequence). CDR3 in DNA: TGTGCCAGCAGCCGACTAGCGGGGGCACTCTATGAGCAGTTCTTC. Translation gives CASSRLAGALYEQFF.

The CDR3 bases are TGTGCCAGCTCCACGGGGAAGAACACTGAAGCTTTCTTT. This encodes CASSTGKNTEAFF. This rearrangement joins TRBV27 to TRBJ1-1; D gene ambiguous. Germline lookup yields CDR1 MNHEY and CDR2 SMNVEV (reference sequence). The V gene lost 8 bases and the J gene lost 1 base, with 11 bases spanning the gap. The CDR3 runs 13 residues.